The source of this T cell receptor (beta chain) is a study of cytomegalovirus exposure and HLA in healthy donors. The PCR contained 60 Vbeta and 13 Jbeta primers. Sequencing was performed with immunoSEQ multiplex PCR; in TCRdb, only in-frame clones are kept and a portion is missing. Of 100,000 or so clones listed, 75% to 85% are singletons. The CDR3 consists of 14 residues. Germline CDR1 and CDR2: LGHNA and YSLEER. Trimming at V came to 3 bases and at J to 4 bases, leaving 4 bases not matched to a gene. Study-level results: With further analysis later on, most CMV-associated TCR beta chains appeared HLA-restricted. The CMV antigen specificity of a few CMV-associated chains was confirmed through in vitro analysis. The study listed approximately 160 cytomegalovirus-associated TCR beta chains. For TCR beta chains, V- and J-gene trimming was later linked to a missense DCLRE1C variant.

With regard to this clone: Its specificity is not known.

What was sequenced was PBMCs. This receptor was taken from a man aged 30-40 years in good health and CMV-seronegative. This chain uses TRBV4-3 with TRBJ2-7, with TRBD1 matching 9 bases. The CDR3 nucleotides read TGCGCCAGCAGCCAGGACAGGGGTGTTTACGAGCAGTACTTC. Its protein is CASSQDRGVYEQYF.